These T cell receptor beta chains were read from a single sample in a study of Ad26.COV2.S vaccination and SARS-CoV-2 variants. TCRdb keeps only in-frame clones here, not all; method: immunoSEQ multiplex PCR. The repertoire holds roughly 350,000 clones, roughly nine tenths seen once, with roughly 6% in the top ten. The starting material was peripheral blood, obtained in a trial of Ad26.COV2.S vaccine versus placebo. All receptors come from a person aged 18-60 years who received the Ad26.COV2.S COVID-19 vaccine or a placebo. Each CDR3 is given with its conserved first and last residue. The D gene is left open where the match is weak. Clone size is given for some rows only: seen once, a few or many times, or a class if the clone is expanded.

V gene	J gene	D gene	clone size	CDR3 DNA	CDR3 protein
TRBV4-3	TRBJ1-2	TRBD1	-	TGCGCCAGCAGCCAAGAGAAAAGGTCGGTCAGGGGGGGAGATGGCTACACCTTC	CASSQEKRSVRGGDGYTF
TRBV5-1	TRBJ2-5	TRBD2	-	TGCGCCAGCAGCCCCGGACTAGCGGGAGGCCTACGGGGAGAGACCCAGTACTTC	CASSPGLAGGLRGETQYF
TRBV20-1	TRBJ2-1	-	once	TGCAGTGCTGGCGTAGGTGAGCAGTTCTTC	CSAGVGEQFF
TRBV5-1	TRBJ2-4	TRBD1	-	TGCGCCAGCAGCTCGGGACAGGGGGGTGCCAAAAACATTCAGTACTTC	CASSSGQGGAKNIQYF
TRBV4-3	TRBJ1-1	-	-	TGCGCCAGCAGCCAAGATAGGTGGGGGGGCACTGAAGCTTTCTTT	CASSQDRWGGTEAFF
TRBV5-6	TRBJ1-3	-	-	TGTGCCAGCAGCTTAGTGGGAAACTCTGGAAACACCATATATTTT	CASSLVGNSGNTIYF
TRBV9	TRBJ2-5	TRBD2	once	TGTGCCAGCAGCCCCCGACTAGCGGTCCTCCAAGAGACCCAGTACTTC	CASSPRLAVLQETQYF
TRBV27	TRBJ2-4	-	-	TGTGCCAGCGGGGCCAAAAACATTCAGTACTTC	CASGAKNIQYF
TRBV6-6	TRBJ1-2	TRBD1	few	TGTGCCACCGCCCTTATGACAGGGACCTATGGCTACACCTTC	CATALMTGTYGYTF
TRBV5-4	TRBJ2-2	TRBD2	few	TGTGCCAGCAGCGCGACTAGCGGGGGATCAAGCACCGGGGAGCTGTTTTTT	CASSATSGGSSTGELFF
TRBV7-9	TRBJ1-5	TRBD1	-	TGTGCCAGTGGAAGGGGGCTCAATCAGCCCCAGCATTTT	CASGRGLNQPQHF
TRBV28	TRBJ2-7	TRBD2	many	TGTGCCACCGAGGCGGGACTAGTGAACGAGCAGTACTTC	CATEAGLVNEQYF
TRBV6-2/TRBV6-3	TRBJ2-7	-	-	TGTGCCAGCAGCTTAGAATCCTACGAGCAGTACTTC	CASSLESYEQYF
TRBV7-8	TRBJ1-1	-	-	TGTGCCAGCAGCCCAACCGGACAGAACACTGAAGCTTTCTTT	CASSPTGQNTEAFF
TRBV30	TRBJ1-1	-	-	TGTGCCTGGAGTAGAGGGGGACGCACTGAAGCTTTCTTT	CAWSRGGRTEAFF
TRBV28	TRBJ2-7	-	-	TGTGCCAGCAGGACGATGAGCTCCTACGAGCAGTACTTC	CASRTMSSYEQYF